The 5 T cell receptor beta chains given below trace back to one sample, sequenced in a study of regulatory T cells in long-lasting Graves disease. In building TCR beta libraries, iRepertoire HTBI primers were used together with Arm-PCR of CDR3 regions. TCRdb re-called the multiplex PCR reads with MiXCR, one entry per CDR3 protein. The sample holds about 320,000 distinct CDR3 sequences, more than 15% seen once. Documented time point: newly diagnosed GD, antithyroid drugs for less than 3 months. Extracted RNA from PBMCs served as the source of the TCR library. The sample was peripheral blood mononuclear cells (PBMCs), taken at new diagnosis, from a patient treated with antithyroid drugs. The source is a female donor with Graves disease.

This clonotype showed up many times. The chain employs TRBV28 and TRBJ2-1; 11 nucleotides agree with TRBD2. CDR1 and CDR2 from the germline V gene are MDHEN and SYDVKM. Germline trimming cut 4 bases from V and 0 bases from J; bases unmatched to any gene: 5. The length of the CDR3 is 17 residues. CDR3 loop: CASSSASGGPSYNEQFF. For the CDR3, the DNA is TGTGCCAGCAGTTCAGCTAGCGGGGGGCCCTCCTACAATGAGCAGTTCTTC.

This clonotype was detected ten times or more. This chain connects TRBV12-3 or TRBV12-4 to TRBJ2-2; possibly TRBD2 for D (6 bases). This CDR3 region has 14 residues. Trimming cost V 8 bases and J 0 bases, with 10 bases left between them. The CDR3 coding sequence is TGTGCCAGCTTCGGGACTTCGAACACCGGGGAGCTGTTTTTT. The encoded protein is CASFGTSNTGELFF.

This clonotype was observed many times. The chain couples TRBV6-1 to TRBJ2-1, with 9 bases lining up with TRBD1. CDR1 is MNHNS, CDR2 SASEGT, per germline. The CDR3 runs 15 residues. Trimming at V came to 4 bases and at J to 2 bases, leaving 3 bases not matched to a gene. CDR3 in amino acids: CASSGTGGAYNEQFF. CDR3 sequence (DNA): TGTGCCAGCAGTGGTACAGGGGGCGCCTACAATGAGCAGTTCTTC.

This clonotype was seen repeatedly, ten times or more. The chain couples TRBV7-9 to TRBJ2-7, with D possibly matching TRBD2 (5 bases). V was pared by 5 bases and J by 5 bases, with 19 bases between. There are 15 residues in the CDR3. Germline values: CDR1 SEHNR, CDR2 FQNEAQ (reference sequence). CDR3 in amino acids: CASSTTARALDEQYF. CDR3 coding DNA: TGTGCCAGCAGCACCACCGCGCGGGCCTTGGACGAGCAGTACTTC.

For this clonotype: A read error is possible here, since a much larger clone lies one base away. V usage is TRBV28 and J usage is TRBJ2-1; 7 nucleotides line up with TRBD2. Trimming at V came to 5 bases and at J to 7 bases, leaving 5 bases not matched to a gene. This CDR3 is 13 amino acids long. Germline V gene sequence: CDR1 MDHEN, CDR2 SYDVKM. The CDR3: CASSRELANEQFF. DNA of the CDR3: TGTGCCAGCAGTCGCGAACTAGCGAATGAGCAGTTCTTC.